This T cell receptor (beta chain) was obtained from a study of early T cells in non-severe SARS-CoV-2 infection. Attachment of unique molecular identifiers to individual cDNA molecules was performed. TCRdb redid the calling of the 5' RACE reads with MiXCR, one entry per CDR3 protein. The data hold over 35,000 distinct CDR3 sequences, with roughly 11% observed a single time. The CDR3 spans 13 residues. The germline V gene has CDR1 DFQATT and CDR2 SNEGSKA (reference sequence). V dropped 6 bases and J dropped 3; count of bases not matched to a gene: 5. This clonotype came up many times. Sequenced: whole blood. The chain employs TRBV20-1 and TRBJ2-3; 8 bases map to TRBD2. This TCR was recovered from an adult who was a healthcare worker with PCR-confirmed SARS-CoV-2 infection or an uninfected control (not recorded which). CDR3 nucleotide sequence: TGCAGTGCAGACCCTAGCGGGACAGATACGCAGTATTTT. Translated: CSADPSGTDTQYF.